A single sample is the source of the 30 T cell receptor beta chains below, sequenced in a study of blood T cell repertoires in COVID-19. TCRdb keeps only in-frame clones here, not all; method: immunoSEQ multiplex PCR. The sample has 250,000 to 350,000 clones; around 86% are singletons. Sequenced input: PBMCs or T cells enriched from blood (not recorded which). These receptors all come from a woman aged 18-29 years who had recovered from COVID-19.

The chain couples TRBV7-3 to TRBJ1-1; 8 nucleotides match TRBD1. After removal of 4 bases from V and 1 base from J, the junction contained 2 bases not matched to a gene. Looked up from germline, CDR1 is SGHTA and CDR2 is FQGTGA. This CDR3 region has 14 residues. The CDR3 DNA reads TGTGCCAGCAGCTGGACAGGGTCGAACACTGAAGCTTTCTTT. This translates into CASSWTGSNTEAFF.

V is TRBV28 and J is TRBJ1-4; D might be TRBD1 (5 bases). V dropped 2 bases and J dropped 10 bases, with 20 bases sitting between them. The CDR3 has 16 amino acids. Germline loops: CDR1 MDHEN, CDR2 SYDVKM. The CDR3 DNA reads TGTGCCAGCAGTTTAAGTTCCCAGGGTACAAGGGGAAAACTGTTTTTT. Translating gives CASSLSSQGTRGKLFF.

The V call is TRBV6-1, the J call TRBJ1-5; D possibly corresponds to TRBD1 (6 bases). There are 16 residues in the CDR3. Germline V gene lookup returns CDR1 MNHNS and CDR2 SASEGT. V was cut by 2 bases and J by 4 bases, with 15 bases left in between. The CDR3 here is CASSELGRGSNQPQHF. DNA of the CDR3: TGTGCCAGCAGTGAACTCGGCAGGGGATCAAATCAGCCCCAGCATTTT.

The CDR3 bases are TGTGCCAGCAGTGAATCTACAGATACGCAGTATTTT. Its protein is CASSESTDTQYF. The rearrangement uses TRBV25-1 and TRBJ2-3; D unclear. Trimming cost V 1 base and J 3 bases, with 2 bases left between them. This CDR3 spans 12 amino acids. Germline CDR1 reads MGHDK; CDR2 reads SYGVNS.

The chain uses TRBV19 and TRBJ2-4; 11 bases map to TRBD1. V lost 5 bases to trimming and J lost 1 base; unmatched junction nucleotides: 4. The CDR3 consists of 16 residues. Germline assignment: CDR1 LNHDA and CDR2 SQIVND (reference sequence). The CDR3 loop is CASSPGQGAAKNIQYF. The CDR3, as DNA: TGTGCCAGTAGTCCCGGACAGGGGGCGGCCAAAAACATTCAGTACTTC.

The gene calls are TRBV10-2 and TRBJ1-3; D unclear. V was clipped by 2 bases and J by 7 bases, with 12 bases between them. This CDR3 comprises 14 residues. Germline V lookup: CDR1 WSHSY, CDR2 SAAADI. CDR3 DNA sequence: TGCGCCAGCAGTGAGAGCTGGGGAGGCAACACCATATATTTT. Translated, it gives CASSESWGGNTIYF.

V is TRBV5-1 and J is TRBJ2-2, with 7 positions matching TRBD1. Losses at the gene ends were 7 bases for V and 0 bases for J; bases not matched to a gene: 6. The CDR3 contains 15 residues. From germline, CDR1 is SGHRS and CDR2 YFSETQ. CDR3 residues: CASRRQGPNTGELFF. The CDR3, as DNA: TGCGCCAGCCGGAGACAGGGCCCGAACACCGGGGAGCTGTTTTTT. The complete variable domain, with remaining parts taken from reference TRBV5-1 and TRBJ2-2, reads KAGVTQTPRYLIKTRGQQVTLSCSPISGHRSVSWYQQTPGQGLQFLFEYFSETQRNKGNFPGRFSGRQFSNSRSEMNVSTLELGDSALYLCASRRQGPNTGELFFGEGSRLTVL.

The chain couples TRBV5-4 to TRBJ2-7, with 7 positions matching TRBD1. Germline CDR1 and CDR2: SGHNT and YYREEE (reference sequence). Unmatched junction bases numbered 7, after V lost 1 base and J lost 6 bases. CDR3 length: 14 residues. CDR3 nucleotide sequence: TGTGCCAGCAGCTTGCCCGTGACAGGGACCGAGCAGTACTTC. The encoded protein is CASSLPVTGTEQYF.

The chain employs TRBV3-1 (or the pseudogene TRBV3-2) and TRBJ2-5; D remains unclear. This CDR3 region has 13 residues. Germline assignment: CDR1 LGHDT and CDR2 YNNKEL (reference sequence). The V gene lost 1 base and the J gene lost 1 base, with 4 bases spanning the gap. CDR3 bases: TGTGCCAGCAGCCAAGGACTCCAAGAGACCCAGTACTTC. It specifies CASSQGLQETQYF.

The CDR3 sequence: CASSLGASGYTF. Here the CDR3 DNA reads TGCGCCAGCAGCTTGGGGGCTTCCGGCTACACCTTC. V gene TRBV5-1 combines with J gene TRBJ1-2; D not resolved. The V end lost 0 bases, the J end lost 8 bases, and 8 bases lay between the germline ends. In germline, CDR1 is SGHRS, CDR2 YFSETQ. The CDR3 is 12 amino acids.

This sequence joins TRBV14 and TRBJ2-2, with 8 nucleotides matching TRBD1. The V and J ends lost 6 bases and 10 bases, in that order; junction bases with no gene match: 7. Germline assignment: CDR1 SGHDN and CDR2 FVKESK. The CDR3 totals 13 residues. CDR3 region: CASRVTGAEELFF. The CDR3 DNA sequence: TGTGCCAGCAGAGTGACAGGGGCGGAGGAGCTGTTTTTT.

V gene TRBV6-6 combines with J gene TRBJ1-1, with 11 bases matching TRBD1. The CDR3 extends over 14 amino acids. Germline loops: CDR1 MNHNY, CDR2 SVGAGI (reference sequence). The junction had 1 base not matched to a gene; V was cut back by 5 bases and J by 2 bases. The CDR3 sequence: CASSGTGGNTEAFF. CDR3 nucleotide sequence: TGTGCCAGCAGTGGGACAGGGGGTAACACTGAAGCTTTCTTT.

The J gene is TRBJ1-1, the V gene TRBV18; 7 nucleotides align to TRBD1. After removal of 3 bases from V and 3 bases from J, the junction contained 7 bases not matched to a gene. There are 15 residues in the CDR3. Looked up from germline, CDR1 is KGHSH and CDR2 is LQKENI. CDR3 sequence reads: CASSPPPDRDTEAFF. The CDR3 region has the DNA TGTGCCAGCTCACCCCCTCCTGACAGGGACACTGAAGCTTTCTTT.

The CDR3 region has the DNA TGTGCCAGCAGCCTCACTAGCGGGAGGTCCGGGGAGACCCAGTACTTC. This gives the protein CASSLTSGRSGETQYF. The chain joins TRBV7-9 to TRBJ2-5, with TRBD2 identical over 12 bases. CDR1 is SEHNR, CDR2 FQNEAQ, per germline (reference sequence). V shed 5 bases and J 5 bases; nucleotides not matched to a gene: 9. There are 16 residues in the CDR3.

This sequence joins TRBV5-4 and TRBJ2-5; the match to TRBD2 covers 8 bases. The CDR3 length is 14 residues. Germline V lookup: CDR1 SGHNT, CDR2 YYREEE (reference sequence). Trimming cost V 1 base and J 2 bases; bases outside gene matches: 1. The DNA for the CDR3 is TGTGCCAGCAGCTTGACTAGCGGACAAGAGACCCAGTACTTC. Its protein product is CASSLTSGQETQYF.

The chain's CDR3 is CASSEIQETQYF. The CDR3 DNA reads as TGTGCCAGCAGTGAGATTCAGGAGACCCAGTACTTC. The rearrangement links TRBV2 to TRBJ2-5, with D unclear. V dropped 3 bases and J dropped 5 bases, with 7 bases sitting between them. Germline V gives CDR1 SNHLY, CDR2 FYNNEI. The CDR3 has 12 residues.

The genes are TRBV30 and TRBJ1-6; D not resolved. The germline V gene encodes CDR1 GTSNPN and CDR2 SVGIG (reference sequence). Trimming removed 2 bases from V and 7 bases from J, with 12 bases in between. The CDR3 has 14 residues. This CDR3 is CAWSKESANSPLHF. In nucleotides, the CDR3 is TGTGCCTGGAGTAAGGAAAGCGCCAATTCACCCCTCCACTTT.

This clone was observed a few times. The genes are TRBV19 and TRBJ2-1, with TRBD1 matching over 9 bases. The V and J ends lost 5 bases and 2 bases, in that order; junction bases with no gene match: 7. The germline gives CDR1 LNHDA, CDR2 SQIVND (reference sequence). The CDR3 contains 16 residues. In nucleotides, the CDR3 is TGTGCCAGTAGTCCAAACACAGGGGGCACCTACAATGAGCAGTTCTTC. Translating gives CASSPNTGGTYNEQFF.

Only one count was recorded for this clone. The chain recombines TRBV19 with TRBJ2-1, with unresolved D. This CDR3 region has 13 residues. V lost 3 bases, J lost 5 bases, and 8 bases lay in between. CDR1 and CDR2 from the germline V gene are LNHDA and SQIVND (reference sequence). The CDR3 here is CASSIPENNEQFF. The CDR3, as DNA: TGTGCCAGTAGTATTCCGGAGAACAATGAGCAGTTCTTC.

The CDR3 bases are TGTGCCAGCAGCGAGAGGAGGGAAGCTGAAGCTTTCTTT. Protein sequence: CASSERREAEAFF. The V call is TRBV11-2, the J call TRBJ1-1; the D is unclear. This CDR3 has 13 amino acids. V was pared by 5 bases and J by 6 bases, with 13 bases between. Looked up from germline, CDR1 is SGHAT and CDR2 is FQNNGV.

The chain is built from TRBV6-5 and TRBJ2-1, with TRBD1 matching 7 bases. This CDR3 has 15 amino acids. Germline V gene sequence: CDR1 MNHEY, CDR2 SVGAGI. V lost 9 bases to trimming and J lost 2 bases; unmatched junction nucleotides: 10. DNA for the CDR3: TGTGCCAGTCGACCGACAGGGCAAGCCTACAATGAGCAGTTCTTC. Amino acids: CASRPTGQAYNEQFF.

The rearrangement uses TRBV10-3 and TRBJ2-1, with TRBD2 matching 7 bases. Germline assignment: CDR1 ENHRY and CDR2 SYGVKD. The CDR3 contains 13 residues. V lost 6 bases and J lost 3; bases outside the gene matches: 2. This CDR3 reads CAIRAGDYNEQFF. Written as DNA, the CDR3 is TGTGCCATCAGGGCGGGGGACTACAATGAGCAGTTCTTC.

This clone was seen just once. The CDR3 protein is CASSFTGDGTEAFF. The CDR3, as DNA: TGCGCCAGCAGCTTTACAGGGGACGGCACTGAAGCTTTCTTT. The chain links TRBV5-1 to TRBJ1-1; 7 nucleotides line up with TRBD1. Germline loops: CDR1 SGHRS, CDR2 YFSETQ. This CDR3 comprises 14 residues. Trimming at V came to 2 bases and at J to 4 bases, leaving 5 bases not matched to a gene.

The chain employs TRBV2 and TRBJ1-1; D gene ambiguous. V was shortened by 6 bases and J by 5 bases, with 13 bases between the two germline ends. The length of the CDR3 is 13 residues. CDR1 is SNHLY, CDR2 FYNNEI, per germline. The CDR3 protein is CASRLGGWTEAFF. CDR3 coding DNA: TGTGCCAGCAGACTCGGAGGATGGACTGAAGCTTTCTTT.

The V gene is TRBV10-3, the J gene TRBJ2-2; the D is unclear. CDR3 length: 16 residues. Germline V gene data show CDR1 as ENHRY and CDR2 as SYGVKD. The V gene lost 0 bases and the J gene lost 1 base, with 9 bases spanning the gap. CDR3 coding DNA: TGTGCCATCAGTGAGTCGACGTCGGGGAACACCGGGGAGCTGTTTTTT. This sequence encodes CAISESTSGNTGELFF.

The chain combines TRBV5-5 with TRBJ1-3; D is unresolved. The CDR3 covers 16 residues. The ends were cut back, 4 bases at V and 3 bases at J, with 17 bases in the middle. Germline CDR1 and CDR2: SGHKS and YYEKEE (reference sequence). As DNA, the CDR3 is TGTGCCAGCAGCCCGGCCCTGTCCCGGAGTGGAAACACCATATATTTT. It specifies CASSPALSRSGNTIYF.

In DNA, the CDR3 is TGTGCCAGTAGTAGAACGGGGGACGGAAACACCATATATTTT. Encoded protein: CASSRTGDGNTIYF. This chain links TRBV19 with TRBJ1-3, with D possibly being TRBD1 (5 bases). The germline CDR1 and CDR2 sequences are LNHDA and SQIVND (reference sequence). The CDR3 is 14 amino acids. The germline V and J ends were trimmed by 4 bases and 4 bases, with 11 bases remaining between them.

V and J are TRBV7-9 and TRBJ2-7; 8 bases map to TRBD1. J was trimmed by 0 bases and V by 5 bases; bases with no gene match: 6. CDR3 length: 15 residues. CDR1 SEHNR and CDR2 FQNEAQ come from the germline V gene (reference sequence). Here the CDR3 reads CASSMGGQASYEQYF. The CDR3 DNA follows: TGTGCCAGCAGCATGGGGGGACAGGCCTCCTACGAGCAGTACTTC.

This clone appeared a single time. The rearrangement joins TRBV28 to TRBJ1-3; D not resolved. Between the trimmed V and J ends, which lost 8 bases and 4 bases, there was a span of 9 bases. Germline values: CDR1 MDHEN, CDR2 SYDVKM. There are 12 residues in the CDR3. The chain's CDR3 is CASLSQGNTIYF. CDR3 in DNA: TGTGCCAGCCTTTCCCAGGGAAACACCATATATTTT.

The chain joins TRBV4-1 to TRBJ2-7; 15 bases align to TRBD2. The CDR3 is 15 amino acids. The V segment lost 4 bases and the J segment 6 bases; nucleotides outside the gene matches: 4. In germline, CDR1 is MGHRA, CDR2 YSYEKL. CDR3: CASSPGLAGGREQYF. The DNA for the CDR3 is TGCGCCAGCAGCCCTGGACTAGCGGGAGGGCGCGAGCAGTACTTC.